This entry lists 27 T cell receptor beta chains sequenced from one sample in a study of OX40 agonist ivuxolimab in advanced cancers. Produced via immunoSEQ multiplex PCR; TCRdb's table is partial and in-frame only. The repertoire holds fewer than 40,000 clones, with about 92% as singletons. The source was CD4+ or CD8+ T cells sorted from blood, collected in a trial of the OX40 agonist ivuxolimab. Source of these receptors: an adult with an advanced solid tumor such as melanoma, head and neck, liver or kidney cancer.

The V gene is TRBV19, the J gene TRBJ2-3; 7 nucleotides match TRBD2. Trimming cost V 5 bases and J 6 bases; bases outside gene matches: 5. The length of the CDR3 is 13 residues. In germline, CDR1 is LNHDA, CDR2 SQIVND (reference sequence). The CDR3 is CASSQKRGDTQYF. CDR3 sequence (DNA): TGTGCCAGTAGTCAGAAGCGGGGTGATACGCAGTATTTT.

V usage is TRBV5-1 and J usage is TRBJ2-5; D not certain. V lost 0 bases and J 3 bases, leaving 6 bases between the germline ends. This CDR3 contains 13 residues. CDR1 SGHRS and CDR2 YFSETQ come from the germline V gene. As DNA, the CDR3 is TGCGCCAGCAGCTTGGTTACAGAAGAGACCCAGTACTTC. It translates to CASSLVTEETQYF.

The J gene is TRBJ1-2, the V gene TRBV20-1; tentatively, D is TRBD1 (5 bases). Between the trimmed V and J ends, which lost 6 bases and 8 bases, there was a span of 13 bases. This CDR3 is 11 amino acids long. Germline V gene lookup returns CDR1 DFQATT and CDR2 SNEGSKA (reference sequence). CDR3 DNA: TGCAGTGCCACAAGGGGCGGGGGCTACACCTTC. This sequence encodes CSATRGGGYTF.

This chain joins TRBV12-5 and TRBJ2-1; D remains ambiguous. Germline CDR1 LGHNT, CDR2 FRNRAP. The CDR3 has 20 amino acids. The germline V and J ends were trimmed by 2 bases and 2 bases, with 25 bases remaining between them. In nucleotides, the CDR3 is TGTGCTAGTGGTTTGCGGTTCGGGCAGAACCGAGTGGGGACCTACAATGAGCAGTTCTTC. Its translation: CASGLRFGQNRVGTYNEQFF. Using reference TRBV12-5 and TRBJ2-1 for the parts outside the CDR3, the full variable domain is DARVTQTPRHKVTEMGQEVTMRCQPILGHNTVFWYRQTMMQGLELLAYFRNRAPLDDSGMPKDRFSAEMPDATLATLKIQPSEPRDSAVYFCASGLRFGQNRVGTYNEQFFGPGTRLTVL.

In DNA form, the CDR3 reads TGTGCCAGCAGCTTACAGGGGGCCAGCTCCTACGAGCAGTACTTC. It encodes CASSLQGASSYEQYF. J is TRBJ2-7 and V is TRBV7-2; 8 bases align to TRBD1. The CDR3 is 15 amino acids. Germline CDR1 SGHTA, CDR2 FQGNSA. J lost 0 bases, V lost 2 bases, and 3 bases had no gene match. The complete variable domain, with remaining parts taken from reference TRBV7-2 and TRBJ2-7, reads GAGVSQSPSNKVTEKGKDVELRCDPISGHTALYWYRQSLGQGLEFLIYFQGNSAPDKSGLPSDRFSAERTGGSVSTLTIQRTQQEDSAVYLCASSLQGASSYEQYFGPGTRLTVT.

The V call is TRBV6-5, the J call TRBJ1-4, with 9 bases identical to TRBD1. The CDR3 is made up of 15 amino acids. J lost 5 bases, V lost 6 bases, and 7 bases had no gene match. The germline V gene has CDR1 MNHEY and CDR2 SVGAGI. CDR3 protein: CASSPDRGRNEKLFF. In DNA form, the CDR3 reads TGTGCCAGCAGCCCCGACAGGGGGAGGAATGAAAAACTGTTTTTT.

The chain is built from TRBV5-1 and TRBJ2-5, with 11 bases lining up with TRBD2. The junction had 9 bases not matched to a gene; V was cut back by 0 bases and J by 2 bases. The CDR3 sequence is 18 residues long. CDR1 is SGHRS, CDR2 YFSETQ, per germline. The CDR3 bases are TGCGCCAGCAGCTTGGGGCTACTAGCGGGAGTGGATCAAGAGACCCAGTACTTC. Translating gives CASSLGLLAGVDQETQYF.

This chain joins TRBV9 and TRBJ2-2; 8 bases fit TRBD2. V was pared by 0 bases and J by 2 bases, with 3 bases of the junction left unmatched. Germline-derived CDR1 and CDR2 are SGDLS and YYNGEE. This CDR3 is built from 16 residues. The CDR3 DNA reads TGTGCCAGCAGCGTAGGTAGCGGGGCTAACACCGGGGAGCTGTTTTTT. Translating it yields CASSVGSGANTGELFF.

V and J are TRBV6-5 and TRBJ1-3; D perhaps matches TRBD1 (5 bases). Germline lookup yields CDR1 MNHEY and CDR2 SVGAGI. This CDR3 region has 13 residues. Trimming pared 10 bases from V and 0 bases from J, leaving 10 bases between. The CDR3 region is CATQTVSGNTIYF. CDR3 nucleotide sequence: TGTGCCACCCAGACAGTCTCTGGAAACACCATATATTTT.

The CDR3 coding sequence is TGTGCCAGCAGAGATAGGGGGCGCCCCCAAGAGACCCAGTACTTC. This sequence encodes CASRDRGRPQETQYF. The chain couples TRBV6-1 to TRBJ2-5; TRBD1 matches 7 bases. The CDR3 is 15 residues long. V was pared by 6 bases and J by 1 base, with 8 bases of the junction left unmatched. CDR1 is MNHNS, CDR2 SASEGT, per germline.

The CDR3 here is CASSLREPKGAGELFF. CDR3 nucleotides: TGTGCCAGCAGCTTAAGAGAGCCCAAAGGGGCCGGGGAGCTGTTTTTT. The chain recombines TRBV7-8 with TRBJ2-2, with D tentatively TRBD1 (5 bases). V dropped 2 bases and J dropped 6 bases, with 16 bases sitting between them. The CDR3 is 16 amino acids. Germline-derived CDR1 and CDR2 are SGHVS and FQNEAQ. Together with reference TRBV7-8 and TRBJ2-2, the CDR3 gives the full variable domain: GAGVSQSPRYKVAKRGQDVALRCDPISGHVSLFWYQQALGQGPEFLTYFQNEAQLDKSGLPSDRFFAERPEGSVSTLKIQRTQQEDSAVYLCASSLREPKGAGELFFGEGSRLTVL.

The chain couples TRBV6-6 to TRBJ2-4; D may match TRBD1 or TRBD2 (5 bases each). Germline CDR1 is MNHNY and CDR2 is SVGAGI (reference sequence). This CDR3 has 15 amino acids. Trimming cost V 4 bases and J 1 base, with 11 bases left between them. The CDR3 DNA reads as TGTGCCAGCAGTTTGGGGGAGTCGGCCAAAAACATTCAGTACTTC. It specifies CASSLGESAKNIQYF.

This clone was seen a single time. The chain couples TRBV2 to TRBJ1-5; D perhaps matches TRBD1 (5 bases). Germline assignment: CDR1 SNHLY and CDR2 FYNNEI. The CDR3 covers 15 residues. V lost 6 bases to trimming and J lost 5 bases, with 17 bases between them. The CDR3 DNA sequence: TGTGCCAGCAGCGGACAAAGCTTGGTCCATCAGCCCCAGCATTTT. It codes for CASSGQSLVHQPQHF.

The chain uses TRBV29-1 and TRBJ2-7; tentative D call: TRBD1 (6 bases). The germline V gene encodes CDR1 SQVTM and CDR2 ANQGSEA. The CDR3 is made up of 11 amino acids. V was trimmed by 6 bases and J by 3 bases, leaving 9 bases between them. The CDR3 loop is CSVVGGYEQYF. The CDR3 DNA is TGCAGCGTGGTAGGGGGCTACGAGCAGTACTTC.

The rearrangement links TRBV16 to TRBJ1-5; a weak D match, TRBD1 (6 bases). This CDR3 region has 16 residues. Germline V gene sequence: CDR1 KGHSY, CDR2 FQNENV. Trimming took 6 bases from V and 2 from J, leaving 17 bases between them. The CDR3 region has the DNA TGTGCCAGCAGTACTCGGGGGGGCACGGGCAATCAGCCCCAGCATTTT. Its translation: CASSTRGGTGNQPQHF.

As to this clone: Other DNA sequences of this sample code for an identical CDR3. The chain uses TRBV27 and TRBJ1-1, with TRBD1 as a possible D gene (5 bases). The CDR3 covers 14 residues. The germline V and J ends were trimmed by 3 bases and 4 bases, with 12 bases remaining between them. The germline CDR1 and CDR2 sequences are MNHEY and SMNVEV (reference sequence). CDR3 coding DNA: TGTGCCAGCAGTTTTAGCAGGGCGGGCACTGAAGCTTTCTTT. Its protein is CASSFSRAGTEAFF.

The V call is TRBV7-2, the J call TRBJ1-5; TRBD1 is a possible D gene (5 bases). Germline loops: CDR1 SGHTA, CDR2 FQGNSA. Trimming left V 5 bases short and J 2 bases short, with 13 bases between. The CDR3 length is 15 residues. CDR3 amino acids: CASSITQGRNQPQHF. DNA of the CDR3: TGTGCCAGCAGCATAACCCAGGGTCGCAATCAGCCCCAGCATTTT.

With respect to this clone: The same CDR3 also results from other DNA sequences found in this sample. The rearrangement uses TRBV5-1 and TRBJ2-7; 9 bases agree with TRBD2. The CDR3 is 14 amino acids. Germline CDR1 is SGHRS and CDR2 is YFSETQ. Trimming cost V 0 bases and J 4 bases; bases outside gene matches: 2. DNA of the CDR3: TGCGCCAGCAGCTTGGCCAGCGGGAGGTACGAGCAGTACTTC. Protein product: CASSLASGRYEQYF.

The J gene is TRBJ2-3, the V gene TRBV19; possibly TRBD2 for D (5 bases). CDR3 length equals 16 residues. With 3 bases removed from V and 3 bases from J, the gap between germline ends came to 16 bases. CDR1 and CDR2 from the germline V gene are LNHDA and SQIVND (reference sequence). CDR3 sequence (DNA): TGTGCCAGTAGTATTCTTTCTCCTCGAGGGACAGATACGCAGTATTTT. Translation: CASSILSPRGTDTQYF.

This clone was counted once. The chain employs TRBV7-9 and TRBJ1-4; 9 bases align to TRBD1. This CDR3 region has 17 residues. The J segment lost 3 bases and the V segment lost 3 bases, leaving 8 bases of the junction unmatched. Per the germline V gene, CDR1 is SEHNR and CDR2 is FQNEAQ (reference sequence). The CDR3 loop is CASSFSGTGFSNEKLFF. In nucleotides, the CDR3 is TGTGCCAGCAGCTTCAGCGGGACAGGGTTTTCTAATGAAAAACTGTTTTTT.

The CDR3 coding sequence is TGTGCTAGTGCCTTCATCCAGGGTACAAATGGCTACACCTTC. Amino acids: CASAFIQGTNGYTF. This chain joins TRBV12-5 and TRBJ1-2, with D possibly matching TRBD1 (5 bases). Trimming took 7 bases from V and 6 from J, leaving 18 bases between them. Germline V lookup: CDR1 LGHNT, CDR2 FRNRAP. The CDR3 is made up of 14 amino acids. The entire variable domain, with the rest obtained from reference TRBV12-5 and TRBJ1-2, is as follows: DARVTQTPRHKVTEMGQEVTMRCQPILGHNTVFWYRQTMMQGLELLAYFRNRAPLDDSGMPKDRFSAEMPDATLATLKIQPSEPRDSAVYFCASAFIQGTNGYTFGSGTRLTVV.

The chain recombines TRBV29-1 with TRBJ1-2; perhaps TRBD1 as D (6 bases). The CDR3 contains 13 residues. Deletions cut 5 bases from V and 8 bases from J, with 18 bases between. CDR1 is SQVTM, CDR2 ANQGSEA, per germline. CDR3: CSVPPGGENGYTF. CDR3 in DNA: TGCAGCGTTCCACCCGGGGGCGAGAACGGCTACACCTTC.

The chain recombines TRBV7-9 with TRBJ2-7; 7 positions match TRBD2. Germline CDR1 and CDR2: SEHNR and FQNEAQ (reference sequence). This CDR3 is 13 amino acids long. The trim removed 1 base at V and 6 bases at J, leaving 3 bases unmatched. DNA of the CDR3: TGTGCCAGCAGCTTAGATGGGAGGGGCGAGCAGTACTTC. This codes for CASSLDGRGEQYF.

V gene TRBV5-1 combines with J gene TRBJ1-1, with a weak D call TRBD1 (6 bases). Trimming shortened V by 6 bases and J by 0 bases, and 15 bases separated the two germline ends. Per the germline V gene, CDR1 is SGHRS and CDR2 is YFSETQ. There are 15 residues in the CDR3. Here the CDR3 DNA reads TGCGCCAGCACCAGGGGAACTCGCATGAACACTGAAGCTTTCTTT. Its protein product is CASTRGTRMNTEAFF.

This chain joins TRBV7-9 and TRBJ1-3; D is unresolved. The germline gives CDR1 SEHNR, CDR2 FQNEAQ (reference sequence). The CDR3 extends over 15 amino acids. V was trimmed by 5 bases and J by 0 bases, leaving 11 bases between them. The CDR3 spells CASSPSGSSGNTIYF. The CDR3 DNA is TGTGCCAGCAGCCCCAGCGGGTCCTCTGGAAACACCATATATTTT.

This chain links TRBV7-6 with TRBJ2-2; D remains ambiguous. The CDR3 is 15 residues long. Trimming took 5 bases from V and 1 from J, leaving 11 bases between them. The V gene's germline CDR1 is SGHVS and CDR2 FNYEAQ. CDR3 sequence reads: CASSQTAENTGELFF. The DNA for the CDR3 is TGTGCCAGCAGCCAAACGGCTGAGAACACCGGGGAGCTGTTTTTT. Complete variable domain (other parts from reference TRBV7-6 and TRBJ2-2): GAGVSQSPRYKVTKRGQDVALRCDPISGHVSLYWYRQALGQGPEFLTYFNYEAQQDKSGLPNDRFSAERPEGSISTLTIQRTEQRDSAMYRCASSQTAENTGELFFGEGSRLTVL.

The rearrangement joins TRBV11-2 to TRBJ2-5; tentative D call: TRBD2 (6 bases). The V gene lost 4 bases and the J gene lost 1 base, with 13 bases spanning the gap. Germline V gene data show CDR1 as SGHAT and CDR2 as FQNNGV. The CDR3 loop spans 15 amino acids. The CDR3 region has the DNA TGTGCCAGCAGCTCCAGTCCGGGACTCCAAGAGACCCAGTACTTC. Its protein product is CASSSSPGLQETQYF.